The sequence of this T cell receptor beta chain was determined in a study of blood T cells in healthy people across ages. General observations from the study: Naive T cell percentage showed a strong correlation with TCR beta diversity.

Comment on this clonotype: The target antigen is unknown. Germline is not matched at one junction end, which may reflect a read error.

Then a second PCR, running about 6 to 11 cycles, was carried out with a sample-barcoded 5' primer and a J-beta primer mix. Per-sample output comprised a minimum of 2.5 million paired-end reads containing CDR3. TCRdb passed the 5' RACE reads through MiXCR, listing each CDR3 protein once. The sample has about 970,000 distinct CDR3 sequences; roughly 51% are singletons. Germline V gene data show CDR1 as MNHEY and CDR2 as SVGAGI. This CDR3 contains 20 residues. The clonotype was recovered from a woman between 55 and 75 years old in good health. Material for sequencing was blood. The chain joins TRBV6-5 to TRBJ2-3; 14 nucleotides line up with TRBD2. DNA of the CDR3: TGTGCCAGCAGTTACTCCTTCTCGGTGGGGACTAGCGGGAGCAGAGATACGCAGTATTTT. It translates to CASSYSFSVGTSGSRDTQYF.